Listed here is a single T cell receptor (beta chain). Losses at the gene ends were 2 bases for V and 1 base for J; bases not matched to a gene: 11. This CDR3 region has 17 residues. Germline lookup yields CDR1 SGHDT and CDR2 YYEEEE. The sample belongs to a study of shared clonotypes between healthy human individuals. Produced via immunoSEQ multiplex PCR; TCRdb's table is partial and in-frame only. The sample holds 950,000 to 1,300,000 clones, roughly 80% seen once. The sequence derives from a man younger than 30 in good health. Sequencing was carried out using memory CD4+ T cells sorted from blood. Stated subset: CD45RA-negative fraction. The chain couples TRBV5-6 to TRBJ1-1; 7 bases agree with TRBD1. CDR3 in DNA: TGTGCCAGCAGCTTTTTACCGTCTGCAGGGGGGAACACTGAAGCTTTCTTT. Translated, it gives CASSFLPSAGGNTEAFF.